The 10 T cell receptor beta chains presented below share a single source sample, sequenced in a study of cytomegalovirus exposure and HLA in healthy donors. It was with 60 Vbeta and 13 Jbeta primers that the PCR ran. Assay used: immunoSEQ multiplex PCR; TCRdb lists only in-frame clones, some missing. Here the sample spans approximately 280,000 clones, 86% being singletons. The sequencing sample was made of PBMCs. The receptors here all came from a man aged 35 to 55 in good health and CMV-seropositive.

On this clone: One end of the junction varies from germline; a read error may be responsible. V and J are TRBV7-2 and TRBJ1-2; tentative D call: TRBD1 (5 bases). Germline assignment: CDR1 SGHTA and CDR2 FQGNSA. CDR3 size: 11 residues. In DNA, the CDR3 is TGTGCCAGCAGCTCTCTGTGGGGCCGCGCCTTC. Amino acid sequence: CASSSLWGRAF. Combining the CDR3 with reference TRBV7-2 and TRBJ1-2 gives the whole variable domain GAGVSQSPSNKVTEKGKDVELRCDPISGHTALYWYRQSLGQGLEFLIYFQGNSAPDKSGLPSDRFSAERTGGSVSTLTIQRTQQEDSAVYLCASSSLWGRAFGSGTRLTVV.

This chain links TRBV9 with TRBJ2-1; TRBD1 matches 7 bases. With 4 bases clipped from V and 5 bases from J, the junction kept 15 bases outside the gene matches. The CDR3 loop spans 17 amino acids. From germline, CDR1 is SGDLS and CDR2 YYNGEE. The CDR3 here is CASSSTKAGTAHNEQFF. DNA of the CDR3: TGTGCCAGCAGCTCAACAAAGGCAGGGACAGCCCACAATGAGCAGTTCTTC. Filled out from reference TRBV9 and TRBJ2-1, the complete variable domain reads DSGVTQTPKHLITATGQRVTLRCSPRSGDLSVYWYQQSLDQGLQFLIQYYNGEERAKGNILERFSAQQFPDLHSELNLSSLELGDSALYFCASSSTKAGTAHNEQFFGPGTRLTVL.

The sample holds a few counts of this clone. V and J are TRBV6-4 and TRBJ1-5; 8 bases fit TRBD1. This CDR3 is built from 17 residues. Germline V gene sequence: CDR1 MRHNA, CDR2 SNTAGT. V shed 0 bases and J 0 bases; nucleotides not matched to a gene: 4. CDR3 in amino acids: CASSDSGTGDSNQPQHF. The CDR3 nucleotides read TGTGCCAGCAGTGACTCGGGGACAGGAGATAGCAATCAGCCCCAGCATTTT.

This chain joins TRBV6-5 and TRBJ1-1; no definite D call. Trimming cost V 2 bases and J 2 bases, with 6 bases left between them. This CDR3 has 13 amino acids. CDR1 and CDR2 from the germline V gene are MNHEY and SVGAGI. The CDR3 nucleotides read TGTGCCAGCAGTTACCAGACTAACACTGAAGCTTTCTTT. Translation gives CASSYQTNTEAFF.

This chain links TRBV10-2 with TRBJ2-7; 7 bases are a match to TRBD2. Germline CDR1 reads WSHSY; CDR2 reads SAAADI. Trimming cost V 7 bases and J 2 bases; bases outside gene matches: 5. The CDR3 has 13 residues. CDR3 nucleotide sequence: TGCGCCAGCACGGAGGGAGGGCCCTACGAGCAGTACTTC. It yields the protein CASTEGGPYEQYF.

The CDR3 region is CAISRTSDYEQYF. CDR3 nucleotides: TGTGCCATCAGCAGGACTAGCGACTACGAGCAGTACTTC. The V call is TRBV10-3, the J call TRBJ2-7; TRBD2 aligns across 9 bases. This CDR3 contains 13 residues. Germline CDR1 ENHRY, CDR2 SYGVKD. With 6 bases clipped from V and 3 bases from J, the junction kept 3 bases outside the gene matches.

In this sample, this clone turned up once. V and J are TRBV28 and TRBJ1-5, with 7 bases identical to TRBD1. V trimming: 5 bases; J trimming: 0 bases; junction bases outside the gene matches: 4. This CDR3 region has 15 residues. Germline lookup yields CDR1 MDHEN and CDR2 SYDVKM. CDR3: CASSPTGISNQPQHF. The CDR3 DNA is TGTGCCAGCAGTCCGACAGGGATTAGCAATCAGCCCCAGCATTTT.

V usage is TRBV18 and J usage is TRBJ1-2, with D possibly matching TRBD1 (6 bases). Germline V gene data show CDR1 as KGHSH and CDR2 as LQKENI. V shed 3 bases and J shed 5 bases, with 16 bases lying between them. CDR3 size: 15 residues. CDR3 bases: TGTGCCAGCTCACCCGGGGGGCAGGTGGTATATGGCTACACCTTC. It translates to CASSPGGQVVYGYTF.

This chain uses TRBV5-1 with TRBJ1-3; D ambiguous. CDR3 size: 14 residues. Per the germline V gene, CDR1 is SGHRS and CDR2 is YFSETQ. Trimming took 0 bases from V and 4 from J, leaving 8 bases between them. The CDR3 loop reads CASSLEGVGNTIYF. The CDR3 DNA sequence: TGCGCCAGCAGCTTGGAGGGAGTCGGAAACACCATATATTTT.

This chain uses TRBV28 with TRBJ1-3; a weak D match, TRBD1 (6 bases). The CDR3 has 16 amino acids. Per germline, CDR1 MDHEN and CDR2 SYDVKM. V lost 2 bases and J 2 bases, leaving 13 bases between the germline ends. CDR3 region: CASSLGGGWAGNTIYF. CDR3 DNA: TGTGCCAGCAGTTTAGGCGGGGGCTGGGCTGGAAACACCATATATTTT.